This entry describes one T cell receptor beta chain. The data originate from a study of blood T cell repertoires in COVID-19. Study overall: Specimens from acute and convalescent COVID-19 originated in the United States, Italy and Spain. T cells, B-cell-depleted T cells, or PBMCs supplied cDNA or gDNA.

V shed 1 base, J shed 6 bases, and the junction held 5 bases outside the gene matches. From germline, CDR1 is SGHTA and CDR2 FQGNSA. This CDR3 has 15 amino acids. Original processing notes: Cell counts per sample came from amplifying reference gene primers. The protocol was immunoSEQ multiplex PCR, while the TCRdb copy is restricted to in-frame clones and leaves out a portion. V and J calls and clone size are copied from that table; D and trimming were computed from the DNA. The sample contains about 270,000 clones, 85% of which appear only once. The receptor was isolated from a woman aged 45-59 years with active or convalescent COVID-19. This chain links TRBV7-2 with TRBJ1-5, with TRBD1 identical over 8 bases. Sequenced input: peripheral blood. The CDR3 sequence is CASSLGQGAAQPQHF. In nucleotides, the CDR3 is TGTGCCAGCAGCTTAGGGCAGGGGGCGGCTCAGCCCCAGCATTTT.